This T cell receptor beta chain was sequenced in a study of blood T cell repertoires in COVID-19 (TCRdb year 2020). Background on the whole study: Collaborator samples came from the United States, Italy and Spain and covered acute and convalescent phases of COVID-19. The prospective study material was composed of cDNA or gDNA derived from T cells, B-cell-depleted T cells, or PBMCs. The dataset comprised deeply sampled blood TCRbeta repertoires from subjects exposed to, actively infected with, or recovered from COVID-19. The repertoires were released in a freely available public database intended as a resource for research on the immune response to SARS-CoV-2. The samples were drawn from two sources: the first 160 participants of the ongoing ImmuneRACE study, and fewer than 1,500 subjects contributed by 6 global collaborators. A de-identified subject ID, COVID-19 status, age in years and sex were almost always included in the sample metadata. Where HLA class I and class II types were available, the types were taken from metadata supplied by the sample provider, not from assay-based typing.

Here is what the overall study found, with its caveats: The quantity of clinical and demographic metadata differed by source and by participant and was supplied without curation.

Per the germline V gene (reference sequence), LNHDA is the CDR1 and SQIVND is the CDR2. V and J are truncated by 6 bases and 4 bases respectively, leaving an intervening sequence of 12 bases. Counted from cysteine to phenylalanine, this CDR3 has 14 amino acids. The CDR3 DNA has 42 bases and is translated from base 1. As to this clone: The antigen it recognizes is unknown. No much larger clone is present one base from it, and per-base qualities are unavailable.

TCRbeta CDR3 regions were amplified from genomic DNA using the immunoSEQ Assay, a bias-controlled multiplex PCR. Regarding the original processing steps: The number of nucleated cells in each sample was estimated by amplification of reference gene primers within the assay. To quantify the absolute abundance of each unique TCRbeta CDR3 rearrangement, sequence reads were collapsed and filtered. For each sample, productive Simpson clonality was calculated by taking the square root of Simpson's diversity index across productive rearrangements. TCRdb obtained this table from immuneACCESS and retained in-frame rearrangements with V and J assigned. These tables miss some clones; where compared with another copy, unresolved V genes account for less than half of the shortfall, and the remainder is unexplained. From that table come the V and J calls and clone size; the DNA was used to work out D and trimming. Across this sample there are roughly 260,000 clones, with roughly four fifths seen only once. Of the sample, 3.6% falls within the top ten clones.

In the prospective study, participants were about 18 to 95 years old, resided in about two dozen geographic areas of the United States, and were enrolled through a virtual design. Cohort assignment in the prospective study relied on participant-reported clinical history from a screening survey and a study questionnaire. Exposed participants were defined as having been in contact with someone with a PCR-confirmed or clinician-diagnosed COVID-19 case within 2 weeks of study entry. Mobile phlebotomists in the prospective study collected whole blood, serum and a nasopharyngeal or oropharyngeal swab from every participant. Additional blood draws and questionnaires over an approximately two-month period could optionally be provided by prospective study participants. Before DNA extraction, prospective study blood samples were shipped either frozen or at room temperature.

The source is a woman aged 35 to 49 who had been exposed to COVID-19. Material: PBMCs or T cells enriched from blood (not recorded which). This sequence uses TRBV19 and TRBJ1-4; no confident D gene assignment can be made. CDR3 reads: CASSLSWSNEKLFF. Read as DNA, the sequence is TGTGCCAGTAGCCTATCGTGGAGTAATGAAAAACTGTTTTTT.